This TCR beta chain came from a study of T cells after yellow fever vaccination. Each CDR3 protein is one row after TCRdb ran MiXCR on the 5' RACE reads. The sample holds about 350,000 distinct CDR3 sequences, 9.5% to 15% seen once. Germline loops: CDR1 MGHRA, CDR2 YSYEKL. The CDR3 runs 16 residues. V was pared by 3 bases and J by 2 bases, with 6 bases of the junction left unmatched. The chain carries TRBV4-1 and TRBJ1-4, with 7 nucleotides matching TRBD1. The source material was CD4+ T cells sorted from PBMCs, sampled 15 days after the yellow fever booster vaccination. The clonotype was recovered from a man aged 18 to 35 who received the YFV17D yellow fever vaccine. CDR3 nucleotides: TGCGCCAGCAGCCAGACCTCGGGACAGACTAATGAAAAACTGTTTTTT. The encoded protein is CASSQTSGQTNEKLFF.